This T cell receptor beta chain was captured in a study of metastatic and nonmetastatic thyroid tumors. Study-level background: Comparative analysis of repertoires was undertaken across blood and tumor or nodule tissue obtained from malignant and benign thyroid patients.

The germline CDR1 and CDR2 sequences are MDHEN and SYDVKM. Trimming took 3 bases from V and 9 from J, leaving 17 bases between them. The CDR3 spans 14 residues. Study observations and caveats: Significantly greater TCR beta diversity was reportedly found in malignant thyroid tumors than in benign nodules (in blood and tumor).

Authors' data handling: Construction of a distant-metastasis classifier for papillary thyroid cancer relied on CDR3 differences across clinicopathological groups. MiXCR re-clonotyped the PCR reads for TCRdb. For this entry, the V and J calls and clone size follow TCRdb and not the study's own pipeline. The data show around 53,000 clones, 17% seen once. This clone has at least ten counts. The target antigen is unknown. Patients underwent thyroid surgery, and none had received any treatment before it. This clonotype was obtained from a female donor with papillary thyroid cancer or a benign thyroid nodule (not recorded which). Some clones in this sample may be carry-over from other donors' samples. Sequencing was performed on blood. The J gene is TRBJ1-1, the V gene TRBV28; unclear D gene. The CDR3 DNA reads TGTGCCAGCAGTTTGGACGGAAGTTACCATCAAGCTTTCTTT. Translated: CASSLDGSYHQAFF.